This is a list of T cell receptor beta chains from one sample in a study of shared clonotypes between healthy human individuals. Assay: immunoSEQ multiplex PCR; the TCRdb copy retains only in-frame clones and omits some. The table has 2 million to 2.5 million clones, under 97% seen once. The sequenced material came from naive CD4+ T cells sorted from blood. These receptors originate from a man aged 18 to 30 in good health. Both conserved end residues are trimmed from each CDR3. A D gene is named only where the DNA matches it firmly. Rows may omit the clone size; those that give it use once, few, many or a size class.

j_gene	d_gene	abundance	v_gene	CDR3aa
TRBJ1-5	NA	NA	TRBV19	ASSIQGQDQPQH
TRBJ2-6	NA	NA	TRBV10-2	ASSERYSGANVLT
TRBJ1-4	NA	NA	TRBV7-3	ASSLSPKGEKLF
TRBJ2-5	NA	once	TRBV19	ASSPWTEWETQY
TRBJ2-5	NA	NA	TRBV29-1	SVDRGVRETQY
TRBJ2-1	TRBD2	NA	TRBV6-1	ASSEPASGRAGEQF
TRBJ2-1	TRBD1	NA	TRBV7-9	ASSLAAGGRGDNEQF
TRBJ2-7	TRBD1	NA	TRBV12-5	ASAHGQESYEQY
TRBJ2-3	NA	NA	TRBV6-1	ASSEPATDTQY
TRBJ1-4	NA	NA	TRBV6-1	ASKRATNEKLF
TRBJ2-7	NA	NA	TRBV30	AWAGTHYEQY
TRBJ1-4	NA	NA	TRBV5-1	ASSLLGFRSNEKLF
TRBJ1-1	NA	NA	TRBV6-5	ASSYRGGMNTEAF